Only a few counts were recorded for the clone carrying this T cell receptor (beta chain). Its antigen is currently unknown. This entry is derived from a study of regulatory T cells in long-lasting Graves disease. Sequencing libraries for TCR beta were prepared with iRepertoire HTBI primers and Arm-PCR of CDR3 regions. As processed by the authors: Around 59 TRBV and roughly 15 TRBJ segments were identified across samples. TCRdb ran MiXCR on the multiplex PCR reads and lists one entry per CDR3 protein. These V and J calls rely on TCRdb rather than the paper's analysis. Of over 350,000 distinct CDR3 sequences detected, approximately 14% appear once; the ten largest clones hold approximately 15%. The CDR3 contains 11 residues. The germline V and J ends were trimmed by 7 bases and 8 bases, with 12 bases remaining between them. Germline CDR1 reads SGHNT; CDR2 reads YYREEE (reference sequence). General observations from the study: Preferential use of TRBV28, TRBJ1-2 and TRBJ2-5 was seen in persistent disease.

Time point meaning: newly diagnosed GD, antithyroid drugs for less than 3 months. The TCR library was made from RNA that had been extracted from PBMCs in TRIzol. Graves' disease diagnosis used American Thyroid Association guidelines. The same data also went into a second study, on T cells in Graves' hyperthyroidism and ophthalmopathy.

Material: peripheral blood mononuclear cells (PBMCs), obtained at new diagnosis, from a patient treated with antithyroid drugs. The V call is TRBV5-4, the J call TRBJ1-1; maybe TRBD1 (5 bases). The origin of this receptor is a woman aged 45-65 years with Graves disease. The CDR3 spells CASVRGVEAFF. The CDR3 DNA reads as TGTGCCAGCGTCCGGGGGGTCGAAGCTTTCTTT.